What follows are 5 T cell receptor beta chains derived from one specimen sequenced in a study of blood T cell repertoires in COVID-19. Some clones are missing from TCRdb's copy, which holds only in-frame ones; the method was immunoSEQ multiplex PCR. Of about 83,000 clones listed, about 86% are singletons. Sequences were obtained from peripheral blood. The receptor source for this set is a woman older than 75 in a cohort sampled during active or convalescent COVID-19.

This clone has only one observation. This CDR3 is CASSTTGFNYGYTF. The CDR3 DNA follows: TGTGCCAGCAGTACGACAGGGTTCAACTATGGCTACACCTTC. This chain joins TRBV6-6 and TRBJ1-2, with 7 bases lining up with TRBD1. Germline V gives CDR1 MNHNY, CDR2 SVGAGI (reference sequence). The CDR3 contains 14 residues. Trimming removed 5 bases from V and 2 bases from J; junction bases left unmatched: 5.

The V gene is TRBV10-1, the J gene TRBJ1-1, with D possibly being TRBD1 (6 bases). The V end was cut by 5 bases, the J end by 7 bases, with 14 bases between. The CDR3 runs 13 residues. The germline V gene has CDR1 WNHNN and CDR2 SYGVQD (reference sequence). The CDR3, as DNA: TGCGCCAGCAGTCGACAGGTCGGTGATGAAGCTTTCTTT. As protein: CASSRQVGDEAFF.

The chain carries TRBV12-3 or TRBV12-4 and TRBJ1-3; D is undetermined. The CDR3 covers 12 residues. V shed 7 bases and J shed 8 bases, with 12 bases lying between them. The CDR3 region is CASTLRADTIYF. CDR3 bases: TGTGCCAGCACTCTGCGGGCGGACACCATATATTTT.

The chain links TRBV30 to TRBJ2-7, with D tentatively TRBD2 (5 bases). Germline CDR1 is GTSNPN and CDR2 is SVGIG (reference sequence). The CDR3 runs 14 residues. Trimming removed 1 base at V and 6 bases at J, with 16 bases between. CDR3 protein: CAWSAWEPTGEQYV. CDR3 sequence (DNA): TGTGCCTGGAGTGCCTGGGAGCCTACGGGCGAGCAGTACGTC.

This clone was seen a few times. Here the CDR3 DNA reads TGTGCCAGTAGACCGGGACTTCTGAACACTGAAGCTTTCTTT. Its translation is CASRPGLLNTEAFF. This chain connects TRBV19 to TRBJ1-1; a possible D gene is TRBD1 (5 bases). Per the germline V gene, CDR1 is LNHDA and CDR2 is SQIVND (reference sequence). V lost 6 bases and J lost 0, with 11 bases in between. The length of the CDR3 is 14 residues. The whole variable domain, remainder taken from reference TRBV19 and TRBJ1-1, is DGGITQSPKYLFRKEGQNVTLSCEQNLNHDAMYWYRQDPGQGLRLIYYSQIVNDFQKGDIAEGYSVSREKKESFPLTVTSAQKNPTAFYLCASRPGLLNTEAFFGQGTRLTVV.